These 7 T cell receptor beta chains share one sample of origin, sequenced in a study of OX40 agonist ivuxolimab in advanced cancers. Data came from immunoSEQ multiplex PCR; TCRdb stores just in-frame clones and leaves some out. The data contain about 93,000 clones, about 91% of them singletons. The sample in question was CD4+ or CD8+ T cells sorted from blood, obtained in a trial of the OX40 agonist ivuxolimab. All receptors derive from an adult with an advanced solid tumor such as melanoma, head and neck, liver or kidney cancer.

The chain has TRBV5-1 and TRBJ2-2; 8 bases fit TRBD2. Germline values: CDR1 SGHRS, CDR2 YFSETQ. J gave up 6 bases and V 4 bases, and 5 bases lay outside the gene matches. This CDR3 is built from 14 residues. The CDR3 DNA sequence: TGCGCCAGCAGCACGGGACTAGTAGCCGGGGAGCTGTTTTTT. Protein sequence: CASSTGLVAGELFF.

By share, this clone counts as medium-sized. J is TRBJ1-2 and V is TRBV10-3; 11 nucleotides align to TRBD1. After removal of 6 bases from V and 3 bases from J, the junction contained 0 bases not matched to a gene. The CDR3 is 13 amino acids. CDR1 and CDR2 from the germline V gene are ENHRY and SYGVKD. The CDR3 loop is CAIRGQGDYGYTF. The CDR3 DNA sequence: TGTGCCATCAGGGGACAGGGGGACTATGGCTACACCTTC.

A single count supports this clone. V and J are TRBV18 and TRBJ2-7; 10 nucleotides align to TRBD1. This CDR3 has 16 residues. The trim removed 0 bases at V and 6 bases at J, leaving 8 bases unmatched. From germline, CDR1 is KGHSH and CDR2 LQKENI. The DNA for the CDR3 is TGTGCCAGCTCACCACCGATGGGACAGGGGAACGGCGAGCAGTACTTC. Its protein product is CASSPPMGQGNGEQYF. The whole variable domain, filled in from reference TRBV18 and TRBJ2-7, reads NAGVMQNPRHLVRRRGQEARLRCSPMKGHSHVYWYRQLPEEGLKFMVYLQKENIIDESGMPKERFSAEFPKEGPSILRIQQVVRGDSAAYFCASSPPMGQGNGEQYFGPGTRLTVT.

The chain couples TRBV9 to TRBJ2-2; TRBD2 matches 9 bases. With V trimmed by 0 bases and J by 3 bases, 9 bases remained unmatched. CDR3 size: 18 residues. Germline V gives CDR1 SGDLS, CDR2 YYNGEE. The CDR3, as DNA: TGTGCCAGCAGCGTAGAGGCGGCTGCGGGAGGGTACACCGGGGAGCTGTTTTTT. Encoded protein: CASSVEAAAGGYTGELFF.

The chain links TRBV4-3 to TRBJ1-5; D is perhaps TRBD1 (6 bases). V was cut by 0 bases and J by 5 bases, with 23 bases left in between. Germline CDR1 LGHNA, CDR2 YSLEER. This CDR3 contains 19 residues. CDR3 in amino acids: CASSQDVLRGMSSHQPQHF. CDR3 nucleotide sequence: TGCGCCAGCAGCCAAGATGTCCTCAGGGGAATGTCATCCCATCAGCCCCAGCATTTT.

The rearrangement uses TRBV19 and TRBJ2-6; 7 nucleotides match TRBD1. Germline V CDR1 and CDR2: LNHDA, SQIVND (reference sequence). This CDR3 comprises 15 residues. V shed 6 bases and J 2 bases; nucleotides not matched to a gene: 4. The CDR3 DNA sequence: TGTGCCAGTAGAGAAACAGGGGCTGGGGCCAACGTCCTGACTTTC. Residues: CASRETGAGANVLTF.

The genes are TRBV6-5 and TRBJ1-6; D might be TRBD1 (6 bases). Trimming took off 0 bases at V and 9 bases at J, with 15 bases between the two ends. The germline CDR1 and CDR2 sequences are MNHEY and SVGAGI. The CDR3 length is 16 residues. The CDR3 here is CASSYSAQGRSSPLHF. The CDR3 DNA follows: TGTGCCAGCAGTTACTCCGCACAGGGTCGCTCTTCACCCCTCCACTTT.